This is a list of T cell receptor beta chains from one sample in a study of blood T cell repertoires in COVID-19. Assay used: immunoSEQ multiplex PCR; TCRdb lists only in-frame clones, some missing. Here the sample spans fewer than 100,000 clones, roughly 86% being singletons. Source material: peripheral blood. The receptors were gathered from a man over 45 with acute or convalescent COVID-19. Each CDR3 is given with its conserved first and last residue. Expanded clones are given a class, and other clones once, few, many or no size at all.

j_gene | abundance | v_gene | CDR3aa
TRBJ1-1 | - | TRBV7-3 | CLRGGTEAFF
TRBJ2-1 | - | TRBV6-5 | CASSYTGIDNEQFF
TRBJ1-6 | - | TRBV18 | CASSPPGTGVNSPLHF
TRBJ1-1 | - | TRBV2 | CASNKQGLGNTEAFF
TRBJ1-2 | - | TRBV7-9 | CASTYPGGSSNYGYTF
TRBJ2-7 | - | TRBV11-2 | CASSLSAVWRGEQYF
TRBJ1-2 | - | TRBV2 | CASNDQGSWYGYTF
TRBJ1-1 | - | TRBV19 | CASSSSGIRTEAFF
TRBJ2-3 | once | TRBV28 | CASSLSGGDTQYF
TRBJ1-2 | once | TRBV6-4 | CASTPGPPYGYTF
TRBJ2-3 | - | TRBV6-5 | CASRLQGSTDTQYF
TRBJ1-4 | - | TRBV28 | CASSLEGKLFF
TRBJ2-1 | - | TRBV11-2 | CASSRTSIEQFF
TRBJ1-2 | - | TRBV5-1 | CASSLEPGLPYGYTF
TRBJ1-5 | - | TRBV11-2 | CASSLDPVEYSNQPQHF
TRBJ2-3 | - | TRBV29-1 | CSVEDHRTGGGADTQYF
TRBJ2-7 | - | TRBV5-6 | CASSFTDRVQQYF
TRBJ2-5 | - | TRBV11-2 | CASSFGLAHGETQYF
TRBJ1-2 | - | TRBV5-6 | CASSLAPGGGYTF
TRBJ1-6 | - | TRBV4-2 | CASSQDRQDSPLHF
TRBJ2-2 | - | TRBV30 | CAWSGGNRAGELFF
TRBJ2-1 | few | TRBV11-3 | CASGSGNEQFF
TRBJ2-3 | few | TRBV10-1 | CASSVGHTDTQYF
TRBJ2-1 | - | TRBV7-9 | CASSDNRAGINEQFF
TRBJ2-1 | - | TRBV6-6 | CASSYSSLAEGEQFF
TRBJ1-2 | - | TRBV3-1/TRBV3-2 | CASSQRQDNYGYTF
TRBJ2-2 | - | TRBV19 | CASSTWTSGSSTGELFF
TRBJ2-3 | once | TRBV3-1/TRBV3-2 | CASSQTEREADTQYF
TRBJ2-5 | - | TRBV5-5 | CASSIAGETQYF
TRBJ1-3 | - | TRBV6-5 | CASSSPSRGRGNTIYF
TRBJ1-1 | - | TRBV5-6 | CASSRGTGVRFSTEAFF
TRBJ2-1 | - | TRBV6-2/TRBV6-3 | CASSYSLRTSGRTFF
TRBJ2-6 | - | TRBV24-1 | CATSDSGSGANVLTF
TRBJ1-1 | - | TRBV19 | CASSMTGTRNTEAFF
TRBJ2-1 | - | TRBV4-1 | CASSQVTSNNEQFF
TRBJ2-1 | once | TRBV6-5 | CASKRSGIVDEQFF
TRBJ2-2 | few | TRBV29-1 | CSARRTGGTGELFF
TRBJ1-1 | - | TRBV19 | CASSIRPENTEAFF
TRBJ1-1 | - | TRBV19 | CASSSDRANTEAFF
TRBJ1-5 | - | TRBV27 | CASRGQGMGNQPQHF
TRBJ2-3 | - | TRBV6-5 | CASTRGRPTDTQYF
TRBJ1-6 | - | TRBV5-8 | CASSNRVSWHF
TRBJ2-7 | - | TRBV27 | CASSLSGGLREQYF
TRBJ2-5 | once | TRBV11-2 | CASSLMSTLQETQYF
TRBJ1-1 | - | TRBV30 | CAWRTVSNTEAFF